The rows below give T cell receptor delta chains drawn from one sample of a study of γδ T cells in repeated Plasmodium falciparum infection. TCRdb used CATT to re-call clones from the multiplex PCR reads. Among tens of thousands of delta-chain clones listed, roughly 2% were seen once. The material sequenced was gamma-delta T cells from blood. All receptors come from a pool of human donors (malaria-infected and uninfected, not separated). Each CDR3 is given with its conserved first and last residue. Fields, in order: CDR3 DNA, CDR3 protein, J gene, V gene, D gene, clone size. The D gene is left open where the match is weak. Clone sizes are given selectively: once, few, many, or a class where the clone is expanded.

TGTGCCTGTGACACCGGAATCTTTCCGGCCATACTTTGGGGCTGGGACACCCGACAGATGTTTTTC | CACDTGIFPAILWGWDTRQMFF | TRDJ3 | TRDV2 | . | many
TGTGCCTTTCCAGCCATTTCCTTTCGCCGGGAGACGGGGGTGAAACTCATCTTT | CAFPAISFRRETGVKLIF | TRDJ1 | TRDV3 | . | medium-sized
TGTGCCTGTGACGAATTACTGGGGGGGAGATACACCGATAAACTCATCTTT | CACDELLGGRYTDKLIF | TRDJ1 | TRDV2 | TRDD3 | many
TGTGCTCTTGGGAAGGCCATATTCCTACTCGGCTGGGGATGGAATAAACTCATCTTT | CALGKAIFLLGWGWNKLIF | TRDJ1 | TRDV1 | . | large
TGTGCTCTTGGGGAACTAAAAGCCCATCTACTTAGACTGGGGTTGTTAAGAGATAAACTCATCTTT | CALGELKAHLLRLGLLRDKLIF | TRDJ1 | TRDV1 | TRDD3 | medium-sized
TGTGCTCTTGGGGGACCTTCCTACCCTTTTTTACTGGGGGATACCTTGGCGGCACAACTCTTCTTT | CALGGPSYPFLLGDTLAAQLFF | TRDJ2 | TRDV1 | TRDD3 | many
TGTGCAACACCCGAGGTCGTTGGGCCTTCCTACGACTGGGGGACGCCTAAACTCATCTTT | CATPEVVGPSYDWGTPKLIF | TRDJ1 | TRAV29/DV5 | . | many
TGTGCTCTTGGGCCCCACGTCCCTGTACTGGGGGACACGAAACTCATCTTT | CALGPHVPVLGDTKLIF | TRDJ1 | TRDV1 | TRDD3 | many
TGTGCTCTTGGGAGATTACCTGCGACTGGGTACACCGATAAACTCATCTTT | CALGRLPATGYTDKLIF | TRDJ1 | TRDV1 | . | many
TGTGCAGCGTCGGCGGGGCCTTCCTACGAGCGTCAGGGGATATTTGAGTACACCGATAAACTCATCTTT | CAASAGPSYERQGIFEYTDKLIF | TRDJ1 | TRAV29/DV5 | TRDD2 | many
TGTGCTCTTGGGGATAACTACCTACACGGTAAACTCATCTTT | CALGDNYLHGKLIF | TRDJ1 | TRDV1 | . | many
TGTGCTCTTGGGGAACTACCCCCGATCCTTCCTACGGGGGGATACCACAAACTCATCTTT | CALGELPPILPTGGYHKLIF | TRDJ1 | TRDV1 | . | many
TGTGCTCTTGGGGAAATCCAAGGGGTCTGGGGGACGTCCACCGATAAACTCATCTTT | CALGEIQGVWGTSTDKLIF | TRDJ1 | TRDV1 | TRDD3 | medium-sized
TGTGCTCTTGGGCTACGGTATCCGAGGTACTGGGGGATAACCTTCTACACCGATAAACTCATCTTT | CALGLRYPRYWGITFYTDKLIF | TRDJ1 | TRDV1 | TRDD3 | many
TGTGCTCTTGGGGAACTAACCTACTGGGACTTTCCTCCCGATAAACTCATCTTT | CALGELTYWDFPPDKLIF | TRDJ1 | TRDV1 | . | many
TGTGCCTTGGGACTAAACTGGGGGACACGGGAGTACACCGATAAACTCATCTTT | CALGLNWGTREYTDKLIF | TRDJ1 | TRDV3 | TRDD3 | few
TGTGCCTTTAGGACGGGCTGGGGGAATAAACTCATCTTT | CAFRTGWGNKLIF | TRDJ1 | TRDV3 | TRDD3 | medium-sized
TGTGCCTGTGACACTTTAGGGCAACAACCCCATGTACTGGGGCCTGAAGGGAATAAACTCATCTTT | CACDTLGQQPHVLGPEGNKLIF | TRDJ1 | TRDV2 | TRDD3 | many
TGTGCTCTTGGGGATCCCTTTCCTTCCTACCCGGAGTACTGGGGGGAGTACACCGATAAACTCATCTTT | CALGDPFPSYPEYWGEYTDKLIF | TRDJ1 | TRDV1 | . | many
TGTGCTCTTGGGTGGATGTTTTCCCTAGGCGCTGAGAGAGTTAAACTCATCTTT | CALGWMFSLGAERVKLIF | TRDJ1 | TRDV1 | . | many
TGTGCAATGAGAGAGACCCTCTGGGGGGATACCGATAAACTCATCTTT | CAMRETLWGDTDKLIF | TRDJ1 | TRAV14/DV4 | TRDD3 | medium-sized
TGTGCCTGTGACACCCAGGCGTGTAACGGGGGAGACACCGATAAACTCATCTTT | CACDTQACNGGDTDKLIF | TRDJ1 | TRDV2 | . | medium-sized
TGTGCTCTTGGGGAACTAGTGTCCTATCAGTGGGGGATAAACCCTTCCAGACCCCTGATCTTT | CALGELVSYQWGINPSRPLIF | TRDJ4 | TRDV1 | TRDD3 | many
TGTGCTCTTGGGGAACCAGTTACCCTTAAAGCCTTCTTGCGCCGGGGGATACTGGGTAAACTCATCTTT | CALGEPVTLKAFLRRGILGKLIF | TRDJ1 | TRDV1 | TRDD3 | many
TGTGCAGCAAGCGTGGGAGGGCCTTCCTTACCGTACTGGGGGCTGAGCTCCTGGGACACCCGACAGATGTTTTTC | CAASVGGPSLPYWGLSSWDTRQMFF | TRDJ3 | TRAV29/DV5 | . | many
TGTGCCTGTGACGACCTGGGGGATGCGGGCTATAAACTCATCTTT | CACDDLGDAGYKLIF | TRDJ1 | TRDV2 | TRDD3 | many
TGTGCTCTTGGGGAATTCCACTTCCTTTCCTACTGGGGGATAGGCACCGATAAACTCATCTTT | CALGEFHFLSYWGIGTDKLIF | TRDJ1 | TRDV1 | TRDD3 | many
TGTGCCACCTACCTTCCTTCTCTCTACTGGGGGATACGCGGTTTTTTTGATAAACTCATCTTT | CATYLPSLYWGIRGFFDKLIF | TRDJ1 | TRDV3 | TRDD3 | medium-sized
TGTGCTCTTGGGGAAAAAGTCTCGGTGTGGATACCCTACGCTGATAAACTCATCTTT | CALGEKVSVWIPYADKLIF | TRDJ1 | TRDV1 | . | many
TGTGCCTTTTCATGGGGGATCCTGTACACCGATAAACTCATCTTT | CAFSWGILYTDKLIF | TRDJ1 | TRDV3 | TRDD3 | medium-sized
TGTGCTCTTGGGAAGCCCCATTCCTACTGGGGTACTGGGGGATACGGAAACAAGGCAGCACAACTCTTCTTT | CALGKPHSYWGTGGYGNKAAQLFF | TRDJ2 | TRDV1 | TRDD3 | many
TGTGCCTGTGACCCCCTCCCCATACTGGGGGACAAAACGTACACCGATAAACTCATCTTT | CACDPLPILGDKTYTDKLIF | TRDJ1 | TRDV2 | TRDD3 | many
TGTGCTCTTGGGGAACTGTTCCTAAACTGGGACTGGGGGGCGTACACCGATAAACTCATCTTT | CALGELFLNWDWGAYTDKLIF | TRDJ1 | TRDV1 | TRDD3 | many
TGTGCCTGTGACACCGTTGGGGGACTGCACACCGATAAACTCATCTTT | CACDTVGGLHTDKLIF | TRDJ1 | TRDV2 | TRDD3 | many
TGTGCAGCAAGACACTCTCCTACTGGGGCTCGGACCGATAAACTCATCTTT | CAARHSPTGARTDKLIF | TRDJ1 | TRAV29/DV5 | . | many
TGTGCTCTTGGGGAACGTCCGAATCAGGGCTACTGGGGGATACCGACGAAACTCATCTTT | CALGERPNQGYWGIPTKLIF | TRDJ1 | TRDV1 | TRDD3 | .
TGTGCTCTTGGGGAAACTAAACGCCCCTCCTTCCTACTTGTCGGGTGGGGGATACGAGGGCTCATCTTT | CALGETKRPSFLLVGWGIRGLIF | TRDJ1 | TRDV1 | TRDD3 | many
TGTGCTCTTGGGGAATCTCTCCTGGCCCCCACCGATAAACTCATCTTT | CALGESLLAPTDKLIF | TRDJ1 | TRDV1 | . | medium-sized
TGTGCCTTCCAGCGTTCCTTGGGGGATATCACCGATAAACTCATCTTT | CAFQRSLGDITDKLIF | TRDJ1 | TRDV3 | TRDD3 | many
TGTGCTCTTGGGAACCGGCCTTCCTACGACGGATACGCCCCGTACACCGATAAACTCATCTTT | CALGNRPSYDGYAPYTDKLIF | TRDJ1 | TRDV1 | TRDD2 | many
TGTGCCTTTAGCTTCCGGACTGGGGGTCCGTACACCGATAAACTCATCTTT | CAFSFRTGGPYTDKLIF | TRDJ1 | TRDV3 | TRDD3 | medium-sized
TGTGCTCTTGGGGAACCTCTTTCCCGTCTGGTGGGACTAATAACAGCACAACTCTTCTTT | CALGEPLSRLVGLITAQLFF | TRDJ2 | TRDV1 | . | medium-sized
TGTGCCTGTGACGAGCTCCTCAAAACGGGGGGCTTAAGTCTGTACACCGATAAACTCATCTTT | CACDELLKTGGLSLYTDKLIF | TRDJ1 | TRDV2 | . | many
TGTGCCTGTGAAGGACTGGGGGATACGGAGTACACCGATAAACTCATCTTT | CACEGLGDTEYTDKLIF | TRDJ1 | TRDV2 | TRDD3 | large
TGTGCTCTTGGGGAACTAGTTGGGACACCCCGCCCCCTCCTACGGGTATATCTGGGGGATACGCGAAGAAACACCGATAAACTCATCTTT | CALGELVGTPRPLLRVYLGDTRRNTDKLIF | TRDJ1 | TRDV1 | TRDD3 | many
TGTGCCTGTGACCCGTTGGGGGACCTCGGGAAGATGGGTAAACTCATCTTT | CACDPLGDLGKMGKLIF | TRDJ1 | TRDV2 | TRDD3 | many
TGTGCTCTTGGGGAAGATGGGCGACTCCGGACCGATAAACTCATCTTT | CALGEDGRLRTDKLIF | TRDJ1 | TRDV1 | . | many
TGTGCCTGTGACACCTTCCCGGCTCTGGGGGATCCTTTCACCGATAAACTCATCTTT | CACDTFPALGDPFTDKLIF | TRDJ1 | TRDV2 | TRDD3 | large
TGTGCTCTTGGGGAACTCCGATTCCCGGTACTGGGGGATAACTGCCACGATAAACTCATCTTT | CALGELRFPVLGDNCHDKLIF | TRDJ1 | TRDV1 | TRDD3 | many
TGTGCCTGTGACACAATAGAAAAGAGGGGGACTGGGGATTCCACCGATAAACTCATCTTT | CACDTIEKRGTGDSTDKLIF | TRDJ1 | TRDV2 | TRDD3 | large
TGTGCTCTTGGGGAACTAATCCCCCAAAGGACCCGTACTGGGGGATACGCTAGGGATCCGTACACCGATAAACTCATCTTT | CALGELIPQRTRTGGYARDPYTDKLIF | TRDJ1 | TRDV1 | TRDD3 | many
TGTGCTCTTGGAGGCCTACCTAACGATAAACTCATCTTT | CALGGLPNDKLIF | TRDJ1 | TRDV1 | . | many
TGTGCCTGTGACATACTGGGGGACCAGTACACCGATAAACTCATCTTT | CACDILGDQYTDKLIF | TRDJ1 | TRDV2 | TRDD3 | many
TGTGCCTGTGATGGAGTGCCCCCCTCTGGGGGACCCGACTACACCGATAAACTCATCTTT | CACDGVPPSGGPDYTDKLIF | TRDJ1 | TRDV2 | TRDD3 | large
TGTGCAGCAAGCGCGCTACTGGGGGATGCCGATAAACTCATCTTT | CAASALLGDADKLIF | TRDJ1 | TRAV29/DV5 | TRDD3 | many
TGTGCTCTTGGGGAACCTCCTACTCTTGGGGGATACCGGGGGGACACCGATAAACTCATCTTT | CALGEPPTLGGYRGDTDKLIF | TRDJ1 | TRDV1 | TRDD3 | many
. | CALGERRRLGMFGTGAAFSWDTRQMFF | TRDJ3 | TRDV1 | . | many